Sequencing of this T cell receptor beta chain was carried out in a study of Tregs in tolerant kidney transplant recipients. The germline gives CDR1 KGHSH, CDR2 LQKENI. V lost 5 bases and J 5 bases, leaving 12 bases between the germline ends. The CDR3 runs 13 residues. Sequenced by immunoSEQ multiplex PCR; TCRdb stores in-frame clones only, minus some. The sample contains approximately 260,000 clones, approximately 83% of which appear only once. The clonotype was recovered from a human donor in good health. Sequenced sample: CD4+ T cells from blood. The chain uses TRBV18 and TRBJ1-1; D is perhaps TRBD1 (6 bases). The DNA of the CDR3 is TGTGCCAGCTCAGGTGCCCAGGGGACTGAAGCTTTCTTT. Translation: CASSGAQGTEAFF.